The present T cell receptor beta chain was sequenced within a study of blood T cell repertoires in COVID-19. This CDR3 has 15 residues. Germline assignment: CDR1 MNHEY and CDR2 SVGAGI. V was trimmed by 6 bases and J by 6 bases, leaving 20 bases between them. Authors' methods: Reference gene primer amplification yielded estimated nucleated cell counts. The assay was immunoSEQ multiplex PCR, and TCRdb's table has in-frame clones only and misses some. V, J and clone size reflect that table, while D and trimming were determined from the DNA. In the table there are approximately 340,000 clones, about nine tenths of which are singletons.

The receptor was isolated from a woman aged 40 to 49 who had been exposed to COVID-19. The sample consisted of PBMCs or T cells enriched from blood (not recorded which). The chain is built from TRBV6-5 and TRBJ1-2, with D unclear. Here the CDR3 reads CASSPGIEGADGYTF. CDR3 nucleotide sequence: TGTGCCAGCAGCCCGGGAATAGAGGGCGCGGATGGCTACACCTTC.